Below are 17 T cell receptor beta chains sequenced from a single sample in a study of blood T cell repertoires in COVID-19. The protocol was immunoSEQ multiplex PCR, while the TCRdb copy is restricted to in-frame clones and leaves out a portion. Among some 260,000 clones listed, around 85% were seen once. Sequencing was carried out using peripheral blood. The source is a woman aged 40-49 years with active or convalescent COVID-19.

The chain uses TRBV5-4 and TRBJ2-1; 11 bases are a match to TRBD2. Germline lookup yields CDR1 SGHNT and CDR2 YYREEE (reference sequence). With 3 bases clipped from V and 6 bases from J, the junction kept 8 bases outside the gene matches. This CDR3 has 16 residues. The CDR3 region is CASSSPGTSGFNEQFF. For the CDR3, the DNA is TGTGCCAGCAGCTCCCCCGGGACTAGCGGATTCAATGAGCAGTTCTTC. The full variable domain, with the rest looked up from reference TRBV5-4 and TRBJ2-1, is ETGVTQSPTHLIKTRGQQVTLRCSSQSGHNTVSWYQQALGQGPQFIFQYYREEENGRGNFPPRFSGLQFPNYSSELNVNALELDDSALYLCASSSPGTSGFNEQFFGPGTRLTVL.

The chain is built from TRBV18 and TRBJ2-1, with TRBD2 matching 8 bases. The CDR3 is 16 amino acids. The germline V gene has CDR1 KGHSH and CDR2 LQKENI. The trim removed 3 bases at V and 8 bases at J, leaving 12 bases unmatched. CDR3: CASSPFPGLGGDEQFF. The CDR3 DNA is TGTGCCAGCTCACCTTTCCCGGGACTAGGCGGCGATGAGCAGTTCTTC.

The V gene is TRBV6-5, the J gene TRBJ2-2; TRBD1 agrees at 8 bases. Germline V gives CDR1 MNHEY, CDR2 SVGAGI. The junction had 7 bases not matched to a gene; V was cut back by 7 bases and J by 3 bases. The CDR3 contains 15 residues. The CDR3 loop reads CASTRQGPDTGELFF. Written as DNA, the CDR3 is TGTGCCAGCACGAGACAGGGGCCTGACACCGGGGAGCTGTTTTTT.

The chain employs TRBV2 and TRBJ1-2; maybe TRBD1 (5 bases). V dropped 7 bases and J dropped 7 bases, with 16 bases sitting between them. In germline, CDR1 is SNHLY, CDR2 FYNNEI. CDR3 length: 13 amino acids. CDR3 sequence (DNA): TGTGCCAGCAACCAAAGGGGAATCGGTGGCTACACCTTC. Its protein is CASNQRGIGGYTF.

The genes are TRBV10-1 and TRBJ1-6; weak D call: TRBD1 (6 bases). CDR1 and CDR2 (germline): WNHNN, SYGVQD (reference sequence). The ends were cut back, 3 bases at V and 9 bases at J, with 9 bases in the middle. The length of the CDR3 is 13 residues. The CDR3 DNA sequence: TGCGCCAGCAGTGAAGGGGGAGCTTCACCCCTCCACTTT. Translation gives CASSEGGASPLHF.

Here the CDR3 DNA reads TGCAGTGCCCCCCGCGCCGGGGGCTACACCTTC. The encoded protein is CSAPRAGGYTF. V usage is TRBV20-1 and J usage is TRBJ1-2; the D is unclear. Looked up from germline, CDR1 is DFQATT and CDR2 is SNEGSKA (reference sequence). The CDR3 is 11 residues long. V gave up 6 bases and J gave up 8 bases, with 13 bases separating them.

The rearrangement links TRBV5-4 to TRBJ1-1; TRBD1 aligns across 10 bases. The length of the CDR3 is 17 residues. V was pared by 2 bases and J by 0 bases, with 7 bases of the junction left unmatched. The germline gives CDR1 SGHNT, CDR2 YYREEE (reference sequence). The CDR3 region is CASSFLPGQGMNTEAFF. CDR3 bases: TGTGCCAGCAGCTTTTTACCGGGACAGGGGATGAACACTGAAGCTTTCTTT.

J is TRBJ1-5 and V is TRBV30; maybe TRBD1 (6 bases). This CDR3 is built from 16 residues. Germline loops: CDR1 GTSNPN, CDR2 SVGIG (reference sequence). Trimming removed 0 bases at V and 0 bases at J, with 12 bases between. In nucleotides, the CDR3 is TGTGCCTGGAGTGTACTTGCAGGGGCTAGCAATCAGCCCCAGCATTTT. It yields the protein CAWSVLAGASNQPQHF.

A note on this clone: Distinct nucleotide sequences in the sample also encode this CDR3. The rearrangement joins TRBV5-1 to TRBJ1-2, with D possibly being TRBD1 (5 bases). V lost 1 base to trimming and J lost 2 bases, with 9 bases between them. This CDR3 comprises 14 residues. CDR1 and CDR2 (germline): SGHRS, YFSETQ. CDR3 loop: CASSLSQGNYGYTF. DNA of the CDR3: TGCGCCAGCAGCTTGTCGCAGGGAAACTATGGCTACACCTTC.

J is TRBJ1-5 and V is TRBV2; the D is unclear. The CDR3 extends over 13 amino acids. Germline CDR1 and CDR2: SNHLY and FYNNEI. Trimming left V 8 bases short and J 6 bases short, with 14 bases between. The CDR3 region has the DNA TGTGCCAGCCAGATCTTGGTTGGTCAGCCCCAGCATTTT. Protein: CASQILVGQPQHF.

This chain uses TRBV5-4 with TRBJ2-3, with 10 bases aligning to TRBD2. Germline assignment: CDR1 SGHNT and CDR2 YYREEE (reference sequence). This CDR3 contains 16 residues. V lost 3 bases and J lost 1; bases outside the gene matches: 5. CDR3 sequence (DNA): TGTGCCAGCAGCTCGAGAGCGGGGGGGGGCACAGATACGCAGTATTTT. Its translation: CASSSRAGGGTDTQYF.

The genes are TRBV5-1 and TRBJ2-5, with a possible D match to TRBD1 (6 bases). CDR1 SGHRS and CDR2 YFSETQ come from the germline V gene. V lost 0 bases and J lost 3, with 18 bases in between. This CDR3 region has 17 residues. The CDR3 DNA reads as TGCGCCAGCAGCTTGGGCCCCCAGGGGAGTGCGGAAGAGACCCAGTACTTC. Translated: CASSLGPQGSAEETQYF.

The V gene is TRBV3-1 (or the pseudogene TRBV3-2), the J gene TRBJ2-2; D not certain. Germline loops: CDR1 LGHDT, CDR2 YNNKEL (reference sequence). V gave up 4 bases and J gave up 7 bases, with 10 bases separating them. This CDR3 is 13 amino acids long. CDR3 nucleotides: TGTGCCAGCAGCCGTGAGGTAGACGGGGAGCTGTTTTTT. It yields the protein CASSREVDGELFF.

The chain links TRBV9 to TRBJ2-5, with a tentative D call TRBD2 (6 bases). Trimming removed 4 bases from V and 1 base from J, with 11 bases in between. The CDR3 runs 14 residues. The germline V gene has CDR1 SGDLS and CDR2 YYNGEE. DNA for the CDR3: TGTGCCAGCAGCCCAACTAGCCTCCAAGAGACCCAGTACTTC. This sequence encodes CASSPTSLQETQYF.

J is TRBJ2-1 and V is TRBV11-1; TRBD1 aligns across 10 bases. CDR1 and CDR2 (germline): SGHAT, FQDESV (reference sequence). This CDR3 has 15 amino acids. V shed 4 bases and J 5 bases; nucleotides not matched to a gene: 5. CDR3 loop: CASSSPGTGDNEQFF. The CDR3 DNA reads as TGTGCCAGCAGCTCCCCCGGGACAGGGGACAATGAGCAGTTCTTC.

This rearrangement joins TRBV5-6 to TRBJ1-2; TRBD1 matches at 7 bases. The CDR3 is made up of 13 amino acids. Losses at the gene ends were 3 bases for V and 8 bases for J; bases not matched to a gene: 7. CDR1 is SGHDT and CDR2 is YYEEEE in the germline V gene. This CDR3 is CASSSTGIRGYTF. In nucleotides, the CDR3 is TGTGCCAGCAGCTCGACAGGGATCCGGGGCTACACCTTC.

V is TRBV12-5 and J is TRBJ2-7; weak D call: TRBD1 (5 bases). The CDR3 consists of 19 residues. V was clipped by 5 bases and J by 0 bases, with 26 bases between them. Germline CDR1 LGHNT, CDR2 FRNRAP. The DNA for the CDR3 is TGTGCTAGTGGTCTCCCACCCCTCACAGGTTCGTCGCCCTCCTACGAGCAGTACTTC. This translates into CASGLPPLTGSSPSYEQYF.